Each of the 29 T cell receptor beta chains below was sequenced from the same sample in a study of T cells after yellow fever vaccination. TCRdb re-analysed the 5' RACE reads in MiXCR, keeping a single row per CDR3 protein. The table records 300,000 to 350,000 distinct CDR3 sequences, about 11% of them present only once. Specimen: CD4+ T cells sorted from PBMCs, collected 45 days after the yellow fever booster vaccination. These receptors all come from a man between 18 and 29 years old who received the YFV17D yellow fever vaccine.

The rearrangement joins TRBV7-2 to TRBJ2-7; D call uncertain. Trimming removed 4 bases at V and 5 bases at J, with 15 bases between. The V gene's germline CDR1 is SGHTA and CDR2 FQGNSA. The CDR3 runs 14 residues. The CDR3 loop is CASSSQLSIDEQYF. CDR3 sequence (DNA): TGTGCCAGCAGCTCCCAGCTTAGTATTGACGAGCAGTACTTC. Variable domain in full (rest from reference TRBV7-2 and TRBJ2-7): GAGVSQSPSNKVTEKGKDVELRCDPISGHTALYWYRQSLGQGLEFLIYFQGNSAPDKSGLPSDRFSAERTGGSVSTLTIQRTQQEDSAVYLCASSSQLSIDEQYFGPGTRLTVT.

The chain recombines TRBV3-1 with TRBJ2-7; a weak D match, TRBD1 (5 bases). The CDR3 is 14 amino acids. The V end was cut by 3 bases, the J end by 0 bases, with 9 bases between. Per the germline V gene, CDR1 is LGHDT and CDR2 is YNNKEL (reference sequence). The CDR3 DNA is TGTGCCAGCAGCCACGCAGGGAACTCCTACGAGCAGTACTTC. Protein sequence: CASSHAGNSYEQYF.

The chain employs TRBV5-6 and TRBJ2-3, with D possibly matching TRBD2 (6 bases). V shed 1 base and J shed 8 bases, with 8 bases lying between them. CDR3 length equals 12 residues. CDR1 is SGHDT, CDR2 YYEEEE, per germline. The CDR3 DNA reads TGTGCCAGCAGCTTGACTAGCCGTACGCAGTATTTT. Its protein product is CASSLTSRTQYF.

In its sample, this clonotype was seen a few times. The genes are TRBV20-1 and TRBJ2-1; D possibly corresponds to TRBD1 (6 bases). The V gene's germline CDR1 is DFQATT and CDR2 SNEGSKA (reference sequence). V was pared by 6 bases and J by 2 bases, with 11 bases between. CDR3 length equals 13 residues. Here the CDR3 DNA reads TGCAGTGCCCCAGGGGCCACCTACAATGAGCAGTTCTTC. Translation: CSAPGATYNEQFF.

A remark on this clonotype: A junction boundary mismatches the germline segment, possibly from a read error. The rearrangement joins TRBV7-7 to TRBJ1-5; no definite D call. This CDR3 contains 14 residues. Germline loops: CDR1 SSHAT, CDR2 FNYEAQ (reference sequence). The CDR3 spells CASSLACGDQPQHF. The CDR3 DNA reads TGTGCTAGCAGCTTAGCGTGCGGAGATCAGCCCCAGCATTTT.

This clonotype was picked up many times. The chain has TRBV5-1 and TRBJ2-3; D might be TRBD1 (6 bases). The length of the CDR3 is 13 residues. The V end was cut by 4 bases, the J end by 0 bases, with 6 bases between. Germline V lookup: CDR1 SGHRS, CDR2 YFSETQ. CDR3 protein: CASSQGSTDTQYF. CDR3 sequence (DNA): TGCGCCAGCAGCCAGGGGAGCACAGATACGCAGTATTTT. Drawing the rest from reference TRBV5-1 and TRBJ2-3, the complete variable domain is KAGVTQTPRYLIKTRGQQVTLSCSPISGHRSVSWYQQTPGQGLQFLFEYFSETQRNKGNFPGRFSGRQFSNSRSEMNVSTLELGDSALYLCASSQGSTDTQYFGPGTRLTVL.

This clonotype was counted only a few times. The chain employs TRBV5-4 and TRBJ2-1; D is perhaps TRBD2 (5 bases). Trimming left V 4 bases short and J 5 bases short, with 19 bases between. CDR1 is SGHNT and CDR2 is YYREEE in the germline V gene (reference sequence). CDR3 size: 16 residues. The CDR3 loop reads CASSRRRLVVDNEQFF. The CDR3 nucleotides read TGTGCCAGCAGCCGGAGGCGGCTAGTGGTAGACAATGAGCAGTTCTTC.

This clonotype was counted between two and nine times. V and J are TRBV24-1 and TRBJ2-3; no firm D call. Trimming cost V 4 bases and J 2 bases, with 12 bases left between them. The CDR3 length is 15 residues. CDR1 is KGHDR and CDR2 is SFDVKD in the germline V gene. The CDR3 DNA sequence: TGTGCCACCAGTGACCCCGCAAGGGCCACAGATACGCAGTATTTT. Amino acids: CATSDPARATDTQYF.

This chain joins TRBV7-2 and TRBJ1-1; D gene uncertain. The CDR3 has 13 residues. The germline gives CDR1 SGHTA, CDR2 FQGNSA. The V and J ends lost 1 base and 5 bases respectively, with 8 bases between them. In DNA, the CDR3 is TGTGCCAGCAGCTTAGGGGCCAGGACTGAAGCTTTCTTT. It encodes CASSLGARTEAFF.

CDR3 DNA sequence: TGTGCCAGCAGCCCCCCACAGGCGGGTGGTGTCTATGGCTACACCTTC. It is translated as CASSPPQAGGVYGYTF. The genes are TRBV7-2 and TRBJ1-2; TRBD1 might be the D (5 bases). CDR1 is SGHTA and CDR2 is FQGNSA in the germline V gene. Trimming removed 5 bases at V and 4 bases at J, with 20 bases between. The CDR3 is 16 residues long.

Only a few counts were recorded for this clonotype. The CDR3 sequence is CSARRLFLNTDTQYF. The CDR3 nucleotides are TGCAGTGCTAGGAGACTCTTCTTAAACACAGATACGCAGTATTTT. The V call is TRBV20-1, the J call TRBJ2-3; no definite D call. Germline CDR1 and CDR2: DFQATT and SNEGSKA (reference sequence). V lost 3 bases to trimming and J lost 2 bases, with 15 bases between them. The CDR3 extends over 15 amino acids.

The chain joins TRBV11-2 to TRBJ2-7; D gene unclear. With 0 bases removed from V and 5 bases from J, the gap between germline ends came to 8 bases. Germline V gives CDR1 SGHAT, CDR2 FQNNGV. The CDR3 runs to 13 residues. The CDR3 spells CASSLDLPNEQYF. In DNA, the CDR3 is TGTGCCAGCAGCTTAGATCTCCCCAACGAGCAGTACTTC.

There are many counts of this clonotype. This may stem from a read error, because a much larger clone lies one nucleotide away. The chain combines TRBV5-1 with TRBJ2-5; the match to TRBD2 covers 10 bases. Per the germline V gene, CDR1 is SGHRS and CDR2 is YFSETQ. There are 14 residues in the CDR3. CDR3 in DNA: TGTGCCAGCAGCATTAGCGGGGGGCAAGAGACCCAGTACTTC. Residues: CASSISGGQETQYF. The full variable domain, with the rest looked up from reference TRBV5-1 and TRBJ2-5, is KAGVTQTPRYLIKTRGQQVTLSCSPISGHRSVSWYQQTPGQGLQFLFEYFSETQRNKGNFPGRFSGRQFSNSRSEMNVSTLELGDSALYLCASSISGGQETQYFGPGTRLLVL.

The J gene is TRBJ2-5, the V gene TRBV4-3; 10 bases fit TRBD1. The CDR3 runs 14 residues. Germline-derived CDR1 and CDR2 are LGHNA and YSLEER. The J segment lost 5 bases and the V segment lost 3 bases, leaving 3 bases of the junction unmatched. Written as DNA, the CDR3 is TGCGCCAGCAGCCAGGACAGGGGGTGGGAGACCCAGTACTTC. Amino acid sequence: CASSQDRGWETQYF.

The genes are TRBV7-2 and TRBJ2-2; TRBD2 agrees at 8 bases. The CDR3 consists of 16 residues. The V gene's germline CDR1 is SGHTA and CDR2 FQGNSA. Trimming removed 3 bases from V and 8 bases from J; junction bases left unmatched: 11. CDR3 amino acids: CASSFRAAGGRGELFF. CDR3 DNA sequence: TGTGCCAGCAGCTTCCGGGCCGCGGGGGGTAGGGGGGAGCTGTTTTTT.

This clonotype was seen a few times. This CDR3 is CASSSEGFNQPQHF. The DNA for the CDR3 is TGTGCCAGCTCGTCCGAAGGATTCAATCAGCCCCAGCATTTT. J is TRBJ1-5 and V is TRBV6-1; D uncertain. Germline V CDR1 and CDR2: MNHNS, SASEGT. The CDR3 runs 14 residues. V lost 8 bases and J lost 3, with 14 bases in between.

The CDR3 DNA is TGTGCCAGCAGCCCACAGACAGGGGAAGAGACCCAGTACTTC. This translates into CASSPQTGEETQYF. The rearrangement links TRBV5-5 to TRBJ2-5; TRBD1 agrees at 8 bases. Germline CDR1 is SGHKS and CDR2 is YYEKEE (reference sequence). The CDR3 has 14 amino acids. The J segment lost 3 bases and the V segment lost 4 bases, leaving 5 bases of the junction unmatched.

V usage is TRBV4-3 and J usage is TRBJ2-7; D remains ambiguous. The CDR3 contains 14 residues. CDR1 LGHNA and CDR2 YSLEER come from the germline V gene. The CDR3 spells CAGSQRWIGREQYV. CDR3 sequence (DNA): TGCGCCGGCAGCCAAAGGTGGATAGGACGGGAGCAGTACGTC.

This clonotype was seen more than once but under ten times. The rearrangement links TRBV7-2 to TRBJ2-7; D is perhaps TRBD2 (5 bases). The CDR3 has 16 amino acids. Trimming shortened V by 5 bases and J by 0 bases, and 17 bases separated the two germline ends. CDR1 and CDR2 (germline): SGHTA, FQGNSA. CDR3 nucleotide sequence: TGTGCCAGCAGCCCGACACCCCCCGGGATCTCCTACGAGCAGTACTTC. Protein: CASSPTPPGISYEQYF.

This clonotype was counted ten times or more. V usage is TRBV12-3 or TRBV12-4 and J usage is TRBJ1-1; D remains ambiguous. V was trimmed by 7 bases and J by 4 bases, leaving 13 bases between them. The CDR3 spans 13 residues. The DNA of the CDR3 is TGTGCCAGCACCAATCGACCGATCACTGAAGCTTTCTTT. Encoded protein: CASTNRPITEAFF.

The V call is TRBV12-3 or TRBV12-4, the J call TRBJ1-6; no firm D call. Trimming left V 5 bases short and J 4 bases short, with 6 bases between. This CDR3 contains 13 residues. The CDR3 DNA reads as TGTGCCAGCAGTCCAGAGTATAATTCACCCCTCCACTTT. This translates into CASSPEYNSPLHF.

This clonotype has ten or more counts. This rearrangement joins TRBV18 to TRBJ2-1; possibly TRBD2 for D (5 bases). V was cut by 6 bases and J by 3 bases, with 15 bases left in between. The CDR3 is made up of 15 amino acids. Germline values: CDR1 KGHSH, CDR2 LQKENI. In nucleotides, the CDR3 is TGTGCCAGCTCGCGGCGTCGGGATCACTACAATGAGCAGTTCTTC. Translated: CASSRRRDHYNEQFF. Filled out from reference TRBV18 and TRBJ2-1, the complete variable domain reads NAGVMQNPRHLVRRRGQEARLRCSPMKGHSHVYWYRQLPEEGLKFMVYLQKENIIDESGMPKERFSAEFPKEGPSILRIQQVVRGDSAAYFCASSRRRDHYNEQFFGPGTRLTVL.

There are a few counts of this clonotype. The V gene is TRBV5-1, the J gene TRBJ1-1; a weak D match, TRBD1 (5 bases). The V and J ends lost 4 bases and 6 bases respectively, with 16 bases between them. The CDR3 has 14 amino acids. Germline V lookup: CDR1 SGHRS, CDR2 YFSETQ. CDR3 DNA sequence: TGCGCCAGCAGCGCAAACAGGTATGAGGCTGAAGCTTTCTTT. Amino acid sequence: CASSANRYEAEAFF.

This clonotype has only a few counts. The chain uses TRBV4-1 and TRBJ1-3; D gene uncertain. The germline gives CDR1 MGHRA, CDR2 YSYEKL. V was cut by 4 bases and J by 4 bases, with 17 bases left in between. This CDR3 spans 16 amino acids. This CDR3 is CASSPIAGNGGNTIYF. Written as DNA, the CDR3 is TGCGCCAGCAGCCCAATCGCGGGGAACGGAGGAAACACCATATATTTT.

The V call is TRBV9, the J call TRBJ1-2; D is ambiguous. Germline CDR1 is SGDLS and CDR2 is YYNGEE. The CDR3 sequence is 16 residues long. V was trimmed by 0 bases and J by 2 bases, leaving 14 bases between them. This CDR3 is CASSVASIPYNYGYTF. The CDR3 bases are TGTGCCAGCAGCGTAGCTTCTATACCGTACAACTATGGCTACACCTTC.

This chain connects TRBV3-1 to TRBJ2-3; 8 bases line up with TRBD1. J was trimmed by 5 bases and V by 6 bases; bases with no gene match: 10. Per germline, CDR1 LGHDT and CDR2 YNNKEL (reference sequence). There are 15 residues in the CDR3. The CDR3 DNA reads TGTGCCAGCAGACAGGACAGGGCTCGGATAGATACGCAGTATTTT. Its translation is CASRQDRARIDTQYF.

This clonotype was detected many times. The rearrangement uses TRBV29-1 and TRBJ2-5; 7 nucleotides line up with TRBD1. Germline CDR1 SQVTM, CDR2 ANQGSEA. J lost 2 bases, V lost 5 bases, and 2 bases had no gene match. This CDR3 has 12 residues. CDR3 nucleotide sequence: TGCAGCGTTAGGGGGCCTCAAGAGACCCAGTACTTC. The encoded protein is CSVRGPQETQYF.

The chain joins TRBV6-2 or TRBV6-3 to TRBJ1-1, with D possibly TRBD1 on 6 matching bases. Trimming removed 6 bases at V and 5 bases at J, with 16 bases between. This CDR3 spans 14 amino acids. Per germline, CDR1 MNHEY and CDR2 SVGEGT. For the CDR3, the DNA is TGTGCCAGCAGCCGATGGGGGGGCAGGACTGAAGCTTTCTTT. Translated, it gives CASSRWGGRTEAFF.

The CDR3 DNA reads TGTGCCAGCAGCTTAAAGCCGGCAGATACGCAGTATTTT. It encodes CASSLKPADTQYF. V and J are TRBV7-3 and TRBJ2-3; D is ambiguous. Trimming shortened V by 1 base and J by 4 bases, and 6 bases separated the two germline ends. The CDR3 spans 13 residues. Germline assignment: CDR1 SGHTA and CDR2 FQGTGA.